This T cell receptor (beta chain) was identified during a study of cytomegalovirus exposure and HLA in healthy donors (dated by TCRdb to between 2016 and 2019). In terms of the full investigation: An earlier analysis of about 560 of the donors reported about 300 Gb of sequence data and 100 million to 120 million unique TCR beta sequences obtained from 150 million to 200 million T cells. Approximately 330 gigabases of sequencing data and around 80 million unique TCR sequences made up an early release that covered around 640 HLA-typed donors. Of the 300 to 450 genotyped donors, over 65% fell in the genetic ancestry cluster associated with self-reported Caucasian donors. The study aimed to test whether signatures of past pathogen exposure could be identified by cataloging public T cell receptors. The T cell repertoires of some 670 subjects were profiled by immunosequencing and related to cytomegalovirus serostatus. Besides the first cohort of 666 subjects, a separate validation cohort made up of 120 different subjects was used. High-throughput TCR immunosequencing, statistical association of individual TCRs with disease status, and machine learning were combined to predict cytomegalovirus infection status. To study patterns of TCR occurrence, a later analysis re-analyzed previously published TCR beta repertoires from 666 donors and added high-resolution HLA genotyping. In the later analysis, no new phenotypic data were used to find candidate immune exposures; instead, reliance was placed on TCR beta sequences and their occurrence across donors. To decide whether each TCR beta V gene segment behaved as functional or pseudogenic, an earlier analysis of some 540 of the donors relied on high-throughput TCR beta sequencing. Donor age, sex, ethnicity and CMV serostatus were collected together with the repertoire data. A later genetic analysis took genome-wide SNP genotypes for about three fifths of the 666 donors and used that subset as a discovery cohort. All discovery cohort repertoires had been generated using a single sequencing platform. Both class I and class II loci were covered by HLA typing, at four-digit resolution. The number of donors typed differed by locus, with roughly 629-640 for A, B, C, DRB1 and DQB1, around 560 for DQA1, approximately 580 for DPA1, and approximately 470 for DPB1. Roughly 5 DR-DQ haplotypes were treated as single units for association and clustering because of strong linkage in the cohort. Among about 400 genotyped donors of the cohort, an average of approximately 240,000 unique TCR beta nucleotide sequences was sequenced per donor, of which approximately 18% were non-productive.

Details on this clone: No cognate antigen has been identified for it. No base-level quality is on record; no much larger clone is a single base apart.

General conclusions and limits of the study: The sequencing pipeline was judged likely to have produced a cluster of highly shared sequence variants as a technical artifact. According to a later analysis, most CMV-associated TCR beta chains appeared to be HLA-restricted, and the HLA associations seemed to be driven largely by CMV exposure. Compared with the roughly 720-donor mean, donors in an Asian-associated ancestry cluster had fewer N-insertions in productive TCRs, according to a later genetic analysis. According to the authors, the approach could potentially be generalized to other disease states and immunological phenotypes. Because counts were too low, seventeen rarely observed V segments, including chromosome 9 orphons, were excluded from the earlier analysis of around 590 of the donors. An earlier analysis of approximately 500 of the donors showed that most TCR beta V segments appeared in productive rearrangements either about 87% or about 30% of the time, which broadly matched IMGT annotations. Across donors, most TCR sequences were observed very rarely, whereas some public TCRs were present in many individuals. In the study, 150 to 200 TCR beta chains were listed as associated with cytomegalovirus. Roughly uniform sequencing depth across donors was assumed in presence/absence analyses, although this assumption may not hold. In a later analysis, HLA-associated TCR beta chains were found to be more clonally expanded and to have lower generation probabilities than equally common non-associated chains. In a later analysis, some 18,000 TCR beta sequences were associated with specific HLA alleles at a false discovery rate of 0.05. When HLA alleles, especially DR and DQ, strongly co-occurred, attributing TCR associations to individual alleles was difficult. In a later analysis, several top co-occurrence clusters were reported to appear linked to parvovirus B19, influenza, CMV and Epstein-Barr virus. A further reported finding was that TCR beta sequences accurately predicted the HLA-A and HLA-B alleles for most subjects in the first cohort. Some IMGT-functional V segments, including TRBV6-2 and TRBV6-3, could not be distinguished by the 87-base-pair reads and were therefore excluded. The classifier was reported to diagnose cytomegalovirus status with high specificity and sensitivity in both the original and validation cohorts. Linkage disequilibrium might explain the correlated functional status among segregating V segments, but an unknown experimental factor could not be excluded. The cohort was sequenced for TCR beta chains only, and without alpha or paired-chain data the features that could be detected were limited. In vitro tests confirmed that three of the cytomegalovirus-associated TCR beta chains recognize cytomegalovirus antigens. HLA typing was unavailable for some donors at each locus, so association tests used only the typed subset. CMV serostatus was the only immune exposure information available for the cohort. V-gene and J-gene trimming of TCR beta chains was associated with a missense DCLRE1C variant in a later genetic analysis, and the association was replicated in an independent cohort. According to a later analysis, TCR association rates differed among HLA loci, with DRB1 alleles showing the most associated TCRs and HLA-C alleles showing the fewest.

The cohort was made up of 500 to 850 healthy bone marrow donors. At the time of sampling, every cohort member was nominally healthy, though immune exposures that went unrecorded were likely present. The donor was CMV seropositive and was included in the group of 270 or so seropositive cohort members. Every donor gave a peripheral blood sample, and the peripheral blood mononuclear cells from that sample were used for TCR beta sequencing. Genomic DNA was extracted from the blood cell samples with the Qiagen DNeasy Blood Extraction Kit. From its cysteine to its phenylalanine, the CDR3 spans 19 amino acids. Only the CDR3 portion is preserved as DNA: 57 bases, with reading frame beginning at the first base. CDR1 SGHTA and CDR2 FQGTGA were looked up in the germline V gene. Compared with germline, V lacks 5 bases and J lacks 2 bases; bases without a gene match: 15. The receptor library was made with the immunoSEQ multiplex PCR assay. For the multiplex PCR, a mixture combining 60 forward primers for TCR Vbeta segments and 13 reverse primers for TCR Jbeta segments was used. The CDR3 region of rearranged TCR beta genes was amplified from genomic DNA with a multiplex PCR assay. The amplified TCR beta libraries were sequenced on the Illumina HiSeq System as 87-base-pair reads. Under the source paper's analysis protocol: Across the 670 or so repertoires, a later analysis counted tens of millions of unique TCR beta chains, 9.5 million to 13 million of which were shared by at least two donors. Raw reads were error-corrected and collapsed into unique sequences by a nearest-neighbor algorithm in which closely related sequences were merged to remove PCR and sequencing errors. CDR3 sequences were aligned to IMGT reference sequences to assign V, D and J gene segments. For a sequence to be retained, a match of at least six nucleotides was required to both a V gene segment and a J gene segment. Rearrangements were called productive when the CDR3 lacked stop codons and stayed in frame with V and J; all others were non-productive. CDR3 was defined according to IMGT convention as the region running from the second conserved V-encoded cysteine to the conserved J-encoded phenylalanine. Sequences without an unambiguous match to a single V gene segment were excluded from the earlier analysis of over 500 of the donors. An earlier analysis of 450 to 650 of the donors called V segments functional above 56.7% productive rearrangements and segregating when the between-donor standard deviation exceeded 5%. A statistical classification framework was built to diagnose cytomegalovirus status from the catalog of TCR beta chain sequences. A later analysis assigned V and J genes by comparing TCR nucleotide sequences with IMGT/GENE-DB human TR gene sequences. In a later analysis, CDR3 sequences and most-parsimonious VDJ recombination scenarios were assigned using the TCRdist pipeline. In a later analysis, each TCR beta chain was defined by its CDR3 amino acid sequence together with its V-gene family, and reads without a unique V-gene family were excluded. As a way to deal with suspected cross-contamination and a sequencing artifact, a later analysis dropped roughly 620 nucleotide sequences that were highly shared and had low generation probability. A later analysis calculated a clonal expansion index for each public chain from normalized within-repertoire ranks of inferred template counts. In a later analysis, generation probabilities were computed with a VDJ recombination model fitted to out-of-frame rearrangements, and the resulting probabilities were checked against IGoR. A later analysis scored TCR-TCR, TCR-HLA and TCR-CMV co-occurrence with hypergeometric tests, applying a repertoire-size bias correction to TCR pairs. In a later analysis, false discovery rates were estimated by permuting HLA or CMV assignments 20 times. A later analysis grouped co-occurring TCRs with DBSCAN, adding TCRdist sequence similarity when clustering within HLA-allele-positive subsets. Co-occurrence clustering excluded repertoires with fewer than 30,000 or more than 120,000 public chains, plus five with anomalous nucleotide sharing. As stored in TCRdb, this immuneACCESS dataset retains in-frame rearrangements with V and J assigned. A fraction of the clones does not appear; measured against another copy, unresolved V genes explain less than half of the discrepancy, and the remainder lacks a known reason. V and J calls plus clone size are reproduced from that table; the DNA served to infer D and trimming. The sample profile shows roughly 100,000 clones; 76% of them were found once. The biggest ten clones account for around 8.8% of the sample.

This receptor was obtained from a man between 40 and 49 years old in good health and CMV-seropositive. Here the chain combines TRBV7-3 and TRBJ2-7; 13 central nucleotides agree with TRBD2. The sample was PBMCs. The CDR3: CASSHLPGLAGPPAYEQYF. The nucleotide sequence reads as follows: TGTGCCAGCAGCCACCTTCCGGGACTAGCGGGGCCCCCGGCCTACGAGCAGTACTTC.